This T cell receptor beta chain is drawn from a study of identifying expanded T cells in peripheral blood. Healthy donors had no documented immune events, such as infections, while sampled. Findings of the study overall: Across healthy donors, higher total template counts meant significantly greater roughly 2-week count variance. Over approximately two and four weeks, about 16 and 19 clones changed, versus roughly 1.2 between replicates.

In its sample, this clone was seen a few times. Its antigen remains unidentified. Assay used: immunoSEQ multiplex PCR; TCRdb lists only in-frame clones, some missing. This sample carries 100,000 to 150,000 clones, 86% of them seen once, and the ten largest clones take roughly 7.9%. The receptor's source is a person aged 18 to 75 in good health. The sequenced sample consisted of blood.

The DNA for the CDR3 is TGTGCCAGCAGCGTGGGGACAGAGCAGATTGAAGCTTTCTTT. Translation: CASSVGTEQIEAFF. This chain uses TRBV9 with TRBJ1-1, with 7 positions matching TRBD1. Germline V gives CDR1 SGDLS, CDR2 YYNGEE. The CDR3 is 14 residues long. Germline trimming cut 2 bases from V and 7 bases from J; bases unmatched to any gene: 8.